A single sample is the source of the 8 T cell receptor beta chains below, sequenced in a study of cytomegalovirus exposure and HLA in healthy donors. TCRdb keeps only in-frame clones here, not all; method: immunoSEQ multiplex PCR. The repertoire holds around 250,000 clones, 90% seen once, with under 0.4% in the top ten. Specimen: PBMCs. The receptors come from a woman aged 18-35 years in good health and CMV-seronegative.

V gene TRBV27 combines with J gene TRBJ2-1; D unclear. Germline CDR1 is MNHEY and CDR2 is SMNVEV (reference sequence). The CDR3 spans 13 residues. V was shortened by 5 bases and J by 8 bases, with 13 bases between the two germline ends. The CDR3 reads CASSLTTRYEQFF. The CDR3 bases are TGTGCCAGCAGTCTAACGACTCGTTATGAGCAGTTCTTC.

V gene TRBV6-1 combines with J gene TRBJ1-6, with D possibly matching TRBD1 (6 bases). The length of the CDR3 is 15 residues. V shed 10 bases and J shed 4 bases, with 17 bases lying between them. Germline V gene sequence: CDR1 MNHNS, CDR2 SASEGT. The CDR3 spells CAIADGGHYNSPLHF. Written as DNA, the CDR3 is TGTGCCATCGCCGACGGGGGGCATTATAATTCACCCCTCCACTTT.

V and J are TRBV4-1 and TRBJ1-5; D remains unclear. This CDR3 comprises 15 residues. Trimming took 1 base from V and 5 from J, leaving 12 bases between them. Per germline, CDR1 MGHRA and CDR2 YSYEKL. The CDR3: CASSQGASSYQPQHF. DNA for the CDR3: TGCGCCAGCAGCCAAGGGGCAAGCAGTTATCAGCCCCAGCATTTT.

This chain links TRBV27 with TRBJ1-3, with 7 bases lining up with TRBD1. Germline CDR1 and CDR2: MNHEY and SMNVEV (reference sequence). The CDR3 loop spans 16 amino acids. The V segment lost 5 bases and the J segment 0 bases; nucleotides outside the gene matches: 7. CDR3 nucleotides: TGTGCCAGCAGTCCACACGGGACAGTCTCTGGAAACACCATATATTTT. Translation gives CASSPHGTVSGNTIYF.

CDR3 coding DNA: TGTGCCAGCAGCTCAGAGGTTAGCGGGGGGCACGGAAGGGATACGCAGTATTTT. This gives the protein CASSSEVSGGHGRDTQYF. The gene calls are TRBV9 and TRBJ2-3; 10 positions match TRBD2. V lost 4 bases to trimming and J lost 6 bases; unmatched junction nucleotides: 17. Per germline, CDR1 SGDLS and CDR2 YYNGEE. The CDR3 is 18 amino acids.

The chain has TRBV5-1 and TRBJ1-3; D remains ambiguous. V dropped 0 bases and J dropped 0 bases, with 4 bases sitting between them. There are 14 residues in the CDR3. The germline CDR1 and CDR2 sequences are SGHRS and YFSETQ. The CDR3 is CASSLGSSGNTIYF. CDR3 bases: TGCGCCAGCAGCTTGGGGAGCTCTGGAAACACCATATATTTT.

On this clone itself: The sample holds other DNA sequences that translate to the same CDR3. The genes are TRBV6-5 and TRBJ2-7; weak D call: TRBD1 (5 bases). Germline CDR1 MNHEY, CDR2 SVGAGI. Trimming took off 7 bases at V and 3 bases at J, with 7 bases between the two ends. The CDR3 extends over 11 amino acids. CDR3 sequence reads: CASKGDYEQYF. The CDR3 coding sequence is TGTGCCAGCAAAGGGGACTACGAGCAGTACTTC.

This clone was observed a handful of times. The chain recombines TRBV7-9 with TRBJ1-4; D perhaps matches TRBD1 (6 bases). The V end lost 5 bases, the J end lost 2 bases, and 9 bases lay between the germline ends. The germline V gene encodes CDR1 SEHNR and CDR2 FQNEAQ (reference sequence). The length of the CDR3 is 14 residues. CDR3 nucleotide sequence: TGTGCCAGCAGCACAGGGACGACTAATGAAAAACTGTTTTTT. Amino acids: CASSTGTTNEKLFF.